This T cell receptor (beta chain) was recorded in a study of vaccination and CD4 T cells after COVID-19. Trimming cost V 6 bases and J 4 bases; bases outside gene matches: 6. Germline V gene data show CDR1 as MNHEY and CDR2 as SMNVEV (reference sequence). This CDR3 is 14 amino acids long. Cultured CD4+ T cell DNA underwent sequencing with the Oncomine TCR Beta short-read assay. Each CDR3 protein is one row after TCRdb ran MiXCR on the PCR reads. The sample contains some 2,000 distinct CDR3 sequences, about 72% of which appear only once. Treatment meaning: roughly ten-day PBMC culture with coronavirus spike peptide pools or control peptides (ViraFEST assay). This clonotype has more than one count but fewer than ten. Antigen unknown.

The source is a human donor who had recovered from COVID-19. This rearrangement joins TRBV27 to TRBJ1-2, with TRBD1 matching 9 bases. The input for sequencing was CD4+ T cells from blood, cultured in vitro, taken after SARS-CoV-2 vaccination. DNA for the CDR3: TGTGCCAGCAGCCGACAGGGGGGGCCCTATGGCTACACCTTC. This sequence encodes CASSRQGGPYGYTF.